The 17 T cell receptor beta chains presented below share a single source sample, sequenced in a study of CD8 T cells in Susac syndrome. With random hexamers, reverse transcription was performed on about 0.45 to 1 ug of RNA. TCRdb called the immunoSEQ multiplex PCR reads again in MiXCR, with one record for every CDR3 protein. The sample consists of 70,000 or so distinct CDR3 sequences, 90% to 95% of them appearing once. The sequenced sample was CD8+ T cells from PBMCs. Receptors originate from a human donor with multiple sclerosis.

V usage is TRBV30 and J usage is TRBJ2-1, with 10 bases identical to TRBD2. The germline V gene encodes CDR1 GTSNPN and CDR2 SVGIG (reference sequence). CDR3 length: 14 amino acids. The V and J ends lost 4 bases and 4 bases, in that order; junction bases with no gene match: 4. CDR3 residues: CAWISGGVYNEQFF. CDR3 coding DNA: TGTGCCTGGATAAGCGGGGGGGTGTACAATGAGCAGTTCTTC. The whole variable domain, remainder taken from reference TRBV30 and TRBJ2-1, is SQTIHQWPATLVQPVGSPLSLECTVEGTSNPNLYWYRQAAGRGLQLLFYSVGIGQISSEVPQNLSASRPQDRQFILSSKKLLLSDSGFYLCAWISGGVYNEQFFGPGTRLTVL.

This clonotype was observed once. The chain couples TRBV2 to TRBJ2-1, with D tentatively TRBD1 (6 bases). Germline-derived CDR1 and CDR2 are SNHLY and FYNNEI. V lost 6 bases and J 4 bases, leaving 13 bases between the germline ends. CDR3 size: 14 residues. The CDR3 loop reads CASSPGVEYNEQFF. The DNA of the CDR3 is TGTGCCAGCAGCCCAGGGGTTGAATACAATGAGCAGTTCTTC.

J is TRBJ2-7 and V is TRBV28, with D perhaps TRBD1 (5 bases). V gave up 3 bases and J gave up 2 bases, with 14 bases separating them. The CDR3 has 15 amino acids. The germline V gene has CDR1 MDHEN and CDR2 SYDVKM. The CDR3 coding sequence is TGTGCCAGCAGTTTCGGCAGGGCGGAAGCCTACGAGCAGTACTTC. It encodes CASSFGRAEAYEQYF.

The chain recombines TRBV24-1 with TRBJ2-2; unclear D gene. This CDR3 has 14 amino acids. Germline V gene data show CDR1 as KGHDR and CDR2 as SFDVKD. The V and J ends lost 4 bases and 3 bases respectively, with 8 bases between them. CDR3 protein: CATSDTQYTGELFF. In DNA form, the CDR3 reads TGTGCCACCAGTGACACGCAATACACCGGGGAGCTGTTTTTT.

The V call is TRBV4-3, the J call TRBJ1-6, with 7 bases aligning to TRBD1. The J segment lost 3 bases and the V segment lost 0 bases, leaving 2 bases of the junction unmatched. From germline, CDR1 is LGHNA and CDR2 YSLEER. The CDR3 is 16 residues long. CDR3 sequence (DNA): TGCGCCAGCAGCCAAGAGGCAGGGGGCTATAATTCACCCCTCCACTTT. Its translation: CASSQEAGGYNSPLHF.

This chain links TRBV9 with TRBJ2-5; 7 bases are shared with TRBD1. V shed 3 bases and J 2 bases; nucleotides not matched to a gene: 10. Germline V gene data show CDR1 as SGDLS and CDR2 as YYNGEE. The CDR3 totals 16 residues. The DNA for the CDR3 is TGTGCCAGCAGCGATCCAGAGGGACAGCCTCAAGAGACCCAGTACTTC. Its protein is CASSDPEGQPQETQYF.

A single count supports this clonotype. The V call is TRBV7-9, the J call TRBJ2-1, with 7 bases aligning to TRBD2. The CDR3 runs to 14 residues. CDR1 SEHNR and CDR2 FQNEAQ come from the germline V gene (reference sequence). Trimming removed 5 bases from V and 15 bases from J; junction bases left unmatched: 16. The CDR3 DNA follows: TGTGCCAGCAGCCCGACCGGGGCCGGGGAGGGCCCGTTCTTC. It yields the protein CASSPTGAGEGPFF.

In this sample, this clonotype turned up once. The chain joins TRBV3-1 to TRBJ2-2; D is unresolved. The V gene lost 2 bases and the J gene lost 2 bases, with 3 bases spanning the gap. Per germline, CDR1 LGHDT and CDR2 YNNKEL (reference sequence). The CDR3 sequence is 13 residues long. DNA for the CDR3: TGTGCCAGCAGCCAAATTAACACCGGGGAGCTGTTTTTT. Its translation: CASSQINTGELFF.

V usage is TRBV20-1 and J usage is TRBJ2-1, with TRBD2 as a possible D gene (6 bases). The CDR3 sequence is 16 residues long. From germline, CDR1 is DFQATT and CDR2 SNEGSKA (reference sequence). Trimming removed 0 bases at V and 7 bases at J, with 19 bases between. The CDR3 protein is CSARDLGGPNRNEQFF. The CDR3 DNA reads as TGCAGTGCTAGAGACCTCGGAGGGCCAAATCGGAATGAGCAGTTCTTC.

The chain couples TRBV9 to TRBJ2-1, with D unclear. From germline, CDR1 is SGDLS and CDR2 YYNGEE. The CDR3 has 14 amino acids. V was trimmed by 0 bases and J by 10 bases, leaving 14 bases between them. CDR3 loop: CASSVGTQRLEQFF. CDR3 nucleotides: TGTGCCAGCAGCGTAGGGACGCAAAGATTAGAGCAGTTCTTC. Combining the CDR3 with reference TRBV9 and TRBJ2-1 gives the whole variable domain DSGVTQTPKHLITATGQRVTLRCSPRSGDLSVYWYQQSLDQGLQFLIQYYNGEERAKGNILERFSAQQFPDLHSELNLSSLELGDSALYFCASSVGTQRLEQFFGPGTRLTVL.

This chain links TRBV20-1 with TRBJ1-1, with TRBD1 matching over 8 bases. Germline CDR1 and CDR2: DFQATT and SNEGSKA (reference sequence). The CDR3 is made up of 14 amino acids. With V trimmed by 0 bases and J by 7 bases, 7 bases remained unmatched. CDR3 amino acids: CSARDLQGADEAFF. In nucleotides, the CDR3 is TGCAGTGCTAGAGATCTGCAGGGGGCGGATGAAGCTTTCTTT.

This clonotype was found once. No DNA is shown, since the ends of the CDR3 on it are uncertain; the CDR3 is the one TCRdb lists. The CDR3: CASSSPLWQYF. The rearrangement joins TRBV5-7 to TRBJ2-7; no DNA check was done on the table's D call, TRBD1. TRBV5-7 is filed as an ORF, its function uncertain. Inclusive of both ends, the CDR3 amounts to 11 amino acids.

The V call is TRBV13, the J call TRBJ1-1; TRBD1 matches 11 bases. This CDR3 contains 14 residues. In germline, CDR1 is PRHDT, CDR2 FYEKMQ (reference sequence). V dropped 3 bases and J dropped 6; count of bases not matched to a gene: 3. CDR3 DNA sequence: TGTGCCAGCAGCTTGGGACAGGGGGTCGCTGAAGCTTTCTTT. Its protein is CASSLGQGVAEAFF.

V gene TRBV20-1 combines with J gene TRBJ2-7, with 8 bases lining up with TRBD2. The CDR3 is 15 amino acids. Germline CDR1 reads DFQATT; CDR2 reads SNEGSKA (reference sequence). The V gene end was trimmed by 3 bases and the J gene end by 4 bases; junction bases not matched to a gene: 11. The CDR3 sequence: CSASEDGGRRYEQYF. The DNA of the CDR3 is TGCAGTGCTAGCGAGGATGGCGGGAGGAGGTACGAGCAGTACTTC.

The chain carries TRBV7-2 and TRBJ1-2, with 9 bases that match TRBD1. Germline CDR1 SGHTA, CDR2 FQGNSA. This CDR3 has 15 amino acids. V was pared by 3 bases and J by 4 bases, with 6 bases of the junction left unmatched. CDR3 residues: CASSLGTGSGYGYTF. The CDR3 DNA follows: TGTGCCAGCAGCTTGGGGACAGGGTCAGGCTATGGCTACACCTTC.

This clonotype was observed a single time. The J gene is TRBJ2-3, the V gene TRBV15; 9 bases match TRBD2. The CDR3 totals 15 residues. Germline loops: CDR1 LNHNV, CDR2 YYDKDF (reference sequence). The V gene end was trimmed by 1 base and the J gene end by 1 base; junction bases not matched to a gene: 0. In DNA, the CDR3 is TGTGCCACCAGCAGAGTAGCGGGGGGCACAGATACGCAGTATTTT. Its protein product is CATSRVAGGTDTQYF.

This clonotype occurred once. The gene calls are TRBV13 and TRBJ1-1; D is undetermined. Germline assignment: CDR1 PRHDT and CDR2 FYEKMQ (reference sequence). This CDR3 contains 14 residues. The V gene lost 1 base and the J gene lost 3 bases, with 9 bases spanning the gap. In DNA, the CDR3 is TGTGCCAGCAGCTTAGAGCTCCGATACACTGAAGCTTTCTTT. Protein product: CASSLELRYTEAFF.